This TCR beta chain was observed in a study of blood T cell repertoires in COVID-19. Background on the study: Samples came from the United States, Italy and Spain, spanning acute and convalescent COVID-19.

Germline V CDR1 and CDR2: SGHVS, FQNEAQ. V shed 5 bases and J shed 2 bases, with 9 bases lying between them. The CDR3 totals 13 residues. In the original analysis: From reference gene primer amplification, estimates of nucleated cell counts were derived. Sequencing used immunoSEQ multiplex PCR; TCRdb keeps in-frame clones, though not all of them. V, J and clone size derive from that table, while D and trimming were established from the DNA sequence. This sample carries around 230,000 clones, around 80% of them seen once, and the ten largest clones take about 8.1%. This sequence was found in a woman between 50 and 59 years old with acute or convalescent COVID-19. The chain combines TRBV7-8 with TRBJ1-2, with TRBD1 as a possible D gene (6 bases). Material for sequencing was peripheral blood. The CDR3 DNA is TGTGCCAGCAGCAAGGACAGAAACTATGGCTACACCTTC. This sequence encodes CASSKDRNYGYTF.